This T cell receptor beta chain originates from a study of blood T cell repertoires in COVID-19 (dated by TCRdb to 2020 to 2021). About the investigation overall: Samples covering the acute and convalescent phases of COVID-19 were provided by collaborators in the United States, Italy and Spain. The material from the prospective study consisted of cDNA or gDNA derived from T cells, B-cell-depleted T cells, or PBMCs. Deeply sampled blood TCRbeta repertoires from subjects exposed to, actively infected with, or recovered from COVID-19 were included in the dataset. The repertoires were released in a freely available public database meant as a resource for research on the immune response to SARS-CoV-2. The samples were drawn from the first 160 participants of the ongoing ImmuneRACE study and from some 1,300 subjects provided by 6 global collaborators. Sample metadata almost always included a de-identified subject ID, COVID-19 status, age in years and sex. Where HLA class I and class II types were available, the types were taken from metadata supplied by the sample provider, not from assay-based typing.

The germline V gene specifies SNHLY as CDR1 and FYNNEI as CDR2. The CDR3 sequence holds 16 residues, the cysteine and phenylalanine included. CDR3 DNA only is kept here, 48 bases in frame from base 1. Details on this clone: The antigen it recognizes is unknown. The junction departs from the called germline gene at one end, perhaps through a read error.

Samples from volunteer blood donors who had recovered from COVID-19 were contributed by a second Seattle source. Collaborating institutions collected whole blood in K2EDTA tubes following their own protocols. For TCRbeta analysis, collaborator samples were shipped as frozen whole blood, as isolated PBMCs, or as DNA extracted from either sample type. On the study overall, not on this receptor specifically: Clinical and demographic metadata were provided uncurated, with the amount varying by source and participant.

The immunoSEQ Assay, a bias-controlled multiplex PCR, was used to amplify TCRbeta CDR3 regions from genomic DNA. Per the authors' processing: The number of nucleated cells in each sample was estimated by amplification of reference gene primers within the assay. To quantify the absolute abundance of each unique TCRbeta CDR3 rearrangement, sequence reads were collapsed and filtered. Productive Simpson clonality was computed per sample as the square root of Simpson's diversity index over productive rearrangements. TCRdb took this table from immuneACCESS and kept in-frame rearrangements with V and J called. Such tables lack part of the clones; where checked against another copy, unresolved V genes explain under half of the gap, and the rest is unexplained. V, J and clone size are taken as reported in that table, and D and trimming were inferred from the DNA itself. For this sample the table gives 210,000 or so clones, of which roughly four fifths were detected only once. The ten biggest clones cover about 13% of the sample.

The rearranged segments are TRBV2 and TRBJ2-1; TRBD2 fits 13 bases in the junction. This TCR derives from a man aged 45-65 years who had recovered from COVID-19. The sequencing sample was made of peripheral blood. The CDR3 amino acid sequence is: CASREGLAGDGGEQFF. The nucleotide sequence reads as follows: TGTGCCAGCCGTGAAGGACTAGCGGGGGACGGCGGAGAGCAGTTCTTC.